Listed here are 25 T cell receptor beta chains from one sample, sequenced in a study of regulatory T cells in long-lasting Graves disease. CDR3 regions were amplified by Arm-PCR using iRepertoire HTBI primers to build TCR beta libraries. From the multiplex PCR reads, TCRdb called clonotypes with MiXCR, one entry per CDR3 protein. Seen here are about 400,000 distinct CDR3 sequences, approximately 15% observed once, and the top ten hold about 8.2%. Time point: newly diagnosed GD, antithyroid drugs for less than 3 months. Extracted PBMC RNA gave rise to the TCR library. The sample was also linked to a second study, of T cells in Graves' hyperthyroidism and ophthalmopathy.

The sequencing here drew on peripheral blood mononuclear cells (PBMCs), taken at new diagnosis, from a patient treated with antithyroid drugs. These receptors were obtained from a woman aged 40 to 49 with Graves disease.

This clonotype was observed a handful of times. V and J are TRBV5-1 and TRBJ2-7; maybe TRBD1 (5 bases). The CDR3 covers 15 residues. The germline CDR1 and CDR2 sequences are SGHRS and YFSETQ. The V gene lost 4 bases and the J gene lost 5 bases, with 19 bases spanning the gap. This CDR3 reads CASSKRTSLYNEQYF. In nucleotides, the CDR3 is TGCGCCAGCAGCAAACGGACAAGTCTTTACAACGAGCAGTACTTC.

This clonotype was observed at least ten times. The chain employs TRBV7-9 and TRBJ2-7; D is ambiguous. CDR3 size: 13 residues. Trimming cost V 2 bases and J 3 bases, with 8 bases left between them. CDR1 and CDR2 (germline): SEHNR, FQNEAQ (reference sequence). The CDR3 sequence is CASSLWDRYEQYF. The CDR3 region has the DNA TGTGCCAGCAGCTTATGGGATCGCTACGAGCAGTACTTC.

The CDR3: CASSQDIETGYEQYF. CDR3 DNA sequence: TGCGCCAGCAGCCAAGATATAGAGACAGGGTACGAGCAGTACTTC. The chain combines TRBV4-1 with TRBJ2-7; 7 bases align to TRBD1. The germline V gene encodes CDR1 MGHRA and CDR2 YSYEKL. The CDR3 length is 15 residues. The V gene end was trimmed by 0 bases and the J gene end by 4 bases; junction bases not matched to a gene: 6.

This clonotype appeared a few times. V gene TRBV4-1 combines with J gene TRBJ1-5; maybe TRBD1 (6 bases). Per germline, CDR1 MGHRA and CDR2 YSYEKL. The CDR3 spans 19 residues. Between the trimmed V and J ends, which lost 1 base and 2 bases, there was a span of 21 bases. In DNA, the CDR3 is TGCGCCAGCAGCCAAGTGGGGCTTGCACAGGGTAGAGGCAATCAGCCCCAGCATTTT. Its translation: CASSQVGLAQGRGNQPQHF.

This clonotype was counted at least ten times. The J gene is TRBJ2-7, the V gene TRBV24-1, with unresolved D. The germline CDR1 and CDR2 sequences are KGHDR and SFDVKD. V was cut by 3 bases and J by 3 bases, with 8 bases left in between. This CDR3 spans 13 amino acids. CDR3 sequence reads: CATSDGTLYEQYF. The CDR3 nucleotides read TGTGCCACCAGTGATGGAACACTCTACGAGCAGTACTTC.

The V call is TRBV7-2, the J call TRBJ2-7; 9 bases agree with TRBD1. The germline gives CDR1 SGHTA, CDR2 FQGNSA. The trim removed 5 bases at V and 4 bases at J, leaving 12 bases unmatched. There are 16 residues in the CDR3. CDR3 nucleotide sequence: TGTGCCAGCAGCCAGGGGGGGACAGGGCTCCTGTACGAGCAGTACTTC. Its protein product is CASSQGGTGLLYEQYF.

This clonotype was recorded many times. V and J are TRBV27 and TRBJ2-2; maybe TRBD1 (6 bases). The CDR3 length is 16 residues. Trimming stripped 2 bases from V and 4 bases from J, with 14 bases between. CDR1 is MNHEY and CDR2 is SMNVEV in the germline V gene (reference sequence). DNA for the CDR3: TGTGCCAGCAGTTTACTTTCAGGGGCGCGCACCGGGGAGCTGTTTTTT. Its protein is CASSLLSGARTGELFF.

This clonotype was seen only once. The DNA of the CDR3 is TGTGCCAGCAGACCCATGGGGACGAACACTGAAGCTTTCTTT. Its protein product is CASRPMGTNTEAFF. The rearrangement joins TRBV13 to TRBJ1-1, with a tentative D call TRBD1 (5 bases). Germline CDR1 and CDR2: PRHDT and FYEKMQ (reference sequence). Between the trimmed V and J ends, which lost 6 bases and 1 base, there was a span of 12 bases. The CDR3 spans 14 residues.

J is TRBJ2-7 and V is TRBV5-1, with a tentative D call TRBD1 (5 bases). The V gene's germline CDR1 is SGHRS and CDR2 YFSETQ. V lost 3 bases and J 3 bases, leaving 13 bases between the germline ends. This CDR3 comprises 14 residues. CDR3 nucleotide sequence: TGCGCCAGCAGCTCGACCGCGACAGTCTACGAGCAGTACTTC. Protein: CASSSTATVYEQYF.

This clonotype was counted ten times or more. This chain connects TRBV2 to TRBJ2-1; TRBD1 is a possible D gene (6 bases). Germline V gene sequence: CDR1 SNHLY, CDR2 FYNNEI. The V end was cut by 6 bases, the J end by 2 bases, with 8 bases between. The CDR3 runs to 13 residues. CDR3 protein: CASSGQTYNEQFF. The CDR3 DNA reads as TGTGCCAGCAGCGGACAGACCTACAATGAGCAGTTCTTC. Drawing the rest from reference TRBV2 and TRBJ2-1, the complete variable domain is EPEVTQTPSHQVTQMGQEVILRCVPISNHLYFYWYRQILGQKVEFLVSFYNNEISEKSEIFDDQFSVERPDGSNFTLKIRSTKLEDSAMYFCASSGQTYNEQFFGPGTRLTVL.

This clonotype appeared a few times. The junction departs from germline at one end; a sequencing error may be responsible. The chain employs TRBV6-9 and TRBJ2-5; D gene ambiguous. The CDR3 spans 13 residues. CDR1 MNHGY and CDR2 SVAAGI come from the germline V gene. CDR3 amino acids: CASSDLGKETQYF. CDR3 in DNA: TGCGCCAGCAGTGATTTAGGAAAAGAGACCCAGTACTTC.

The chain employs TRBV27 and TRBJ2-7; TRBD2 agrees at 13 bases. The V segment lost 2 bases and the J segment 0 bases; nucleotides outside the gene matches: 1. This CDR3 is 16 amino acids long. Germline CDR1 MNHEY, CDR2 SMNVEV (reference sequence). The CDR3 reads CASSLGTSGNSYEQYF. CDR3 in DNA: TGTGCCAGCAGTTTAGGGACTAGCGGGAACTCCTACGAGCAGTACTTC.

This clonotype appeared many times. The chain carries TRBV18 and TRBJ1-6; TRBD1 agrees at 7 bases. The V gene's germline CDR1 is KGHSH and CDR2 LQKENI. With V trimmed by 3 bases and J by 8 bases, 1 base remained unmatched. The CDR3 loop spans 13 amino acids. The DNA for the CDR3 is TGTGCCAGCTCACCCGGACAGGATTCACCCCTCCACTTT. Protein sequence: CASSPGQDSPLHF.

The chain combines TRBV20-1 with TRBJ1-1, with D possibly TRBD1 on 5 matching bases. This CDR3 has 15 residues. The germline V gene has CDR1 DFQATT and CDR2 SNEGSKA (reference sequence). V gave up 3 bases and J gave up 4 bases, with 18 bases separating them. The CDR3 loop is CSASGQGWGSTEAFF. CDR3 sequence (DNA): TGCAGTGCTAGTGGTCAGGGCTGGGGGAGCACTGAAGCTTTCTTT.

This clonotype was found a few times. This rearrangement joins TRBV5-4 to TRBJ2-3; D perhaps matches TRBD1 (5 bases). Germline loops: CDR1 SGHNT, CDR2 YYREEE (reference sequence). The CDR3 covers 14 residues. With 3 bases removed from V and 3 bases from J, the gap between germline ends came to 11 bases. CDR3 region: CASSYMTATDTQYF. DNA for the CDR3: TGTGCCAGCAGCTACATGACAGCTACAGATACGCAGTATTTT.

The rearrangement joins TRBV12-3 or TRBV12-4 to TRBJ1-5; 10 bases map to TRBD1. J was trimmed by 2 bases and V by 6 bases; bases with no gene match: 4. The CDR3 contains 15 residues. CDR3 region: CASSMTGGRNQPQHF. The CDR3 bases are TGTGCCAGCAGCATGACAGGGGGCCGCAATCAGCCCCAGCATTTT.

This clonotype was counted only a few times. CDR3 in amino acids: CAWGWTGGPSGELFF. The CDR3 nucleotides read TGTGCCTGGGGGTGGACAGGGGGCCCAAGCGGGGAGCTGTTTTTT. The chain uses TRBV30 and TRBJ2-2; 11 bases align to TRBD1. The germline V gene has CDR1 GTSNPN and CDR2 SVGIG (reference sequence). The CDR3 loop spans 15 amino acids. Trimming took 5 bases from V and 7 from J; bases not matched to a gene: 9. The whole variable domain, remainder taken from reference TRBV30 and TRBJ2-2, is SQTIHQWPATLVQPVGSPLSLECTVEGTSNPNLYWYRQAAGRGLQLLFYSVGIGQISSEVPQNLSASRPQDRQFILSSKKLLLSDSGFYLCAWGWTGGPSGELFFGEGSRLTVL.

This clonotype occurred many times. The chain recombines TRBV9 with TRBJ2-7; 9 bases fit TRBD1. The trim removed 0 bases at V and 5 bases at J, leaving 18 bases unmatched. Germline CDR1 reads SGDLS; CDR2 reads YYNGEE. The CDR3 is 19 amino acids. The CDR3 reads CASSVGPGGTGHSRDEQYF. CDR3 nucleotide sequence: TGTGCCAGCAGCGTAGGTCCTGGCGGGACAGGGCACTCTCGGGACGAGCAGTACTTC.

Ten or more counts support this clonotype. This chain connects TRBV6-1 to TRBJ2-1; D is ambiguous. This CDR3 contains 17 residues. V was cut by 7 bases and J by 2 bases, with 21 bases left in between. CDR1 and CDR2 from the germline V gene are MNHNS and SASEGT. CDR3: CASNRPQTPSAYNEQFF. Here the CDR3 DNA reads TGTGCCAGCAACAGACCTCAGACACCGTCGGCCTACAATGAGCAGTTCTTC.

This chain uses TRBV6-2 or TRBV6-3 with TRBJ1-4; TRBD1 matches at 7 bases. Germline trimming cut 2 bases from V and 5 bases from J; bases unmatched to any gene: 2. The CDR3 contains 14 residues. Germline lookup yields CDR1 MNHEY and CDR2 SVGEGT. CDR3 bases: TGTGCCAGCAGTTACGGGACAGAGAATGAAAAACTGTTTTTT. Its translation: CASSYGTENEKLFF.

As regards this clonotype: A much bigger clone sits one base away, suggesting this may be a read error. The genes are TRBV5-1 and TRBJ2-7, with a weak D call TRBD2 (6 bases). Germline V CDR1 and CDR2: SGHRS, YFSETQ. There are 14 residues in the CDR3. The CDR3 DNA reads TGCGCCAGCAGTCCCGTGGGGAGGCACTACGAGCACTACTTC. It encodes CASSPVGRHYEHYF. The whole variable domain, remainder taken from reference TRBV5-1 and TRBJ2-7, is KAGVTQTPRYLIKTRGQQVTLSCSPISGHRSVSWYQQTPGQGLQFLFEYFSETQRNKGNFPGRFSGRQFSNSRSEMNVSTLELGDSALYLCASSPVGRHYEHYFGPGTRLTVT.

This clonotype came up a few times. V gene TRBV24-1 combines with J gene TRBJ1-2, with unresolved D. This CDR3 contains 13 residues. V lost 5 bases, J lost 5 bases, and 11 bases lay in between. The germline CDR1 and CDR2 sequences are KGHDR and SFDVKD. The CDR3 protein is CATSAGRHYGYTF. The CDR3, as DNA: TGTGCCACCAGTGCAGGCAGGCATTATGGCTACACCTTC.

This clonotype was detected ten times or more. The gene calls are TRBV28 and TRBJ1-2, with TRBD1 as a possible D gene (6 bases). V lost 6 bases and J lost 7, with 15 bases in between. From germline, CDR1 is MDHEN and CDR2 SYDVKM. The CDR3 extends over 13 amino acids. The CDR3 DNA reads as TGTGCCAGCAGCTCCGGGAGGGGGTCTGGCTACACCTTC. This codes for CASSSGRGSGYTF.

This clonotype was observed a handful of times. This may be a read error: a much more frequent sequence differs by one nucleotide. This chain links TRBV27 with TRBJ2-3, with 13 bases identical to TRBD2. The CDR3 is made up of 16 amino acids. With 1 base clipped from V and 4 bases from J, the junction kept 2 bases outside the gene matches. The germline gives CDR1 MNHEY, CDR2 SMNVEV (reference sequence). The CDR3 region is CASSLWTSGSSDTQYF. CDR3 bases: TGTGCCAGCAGTTTATGGACTAGCGGGAGTTCAGATACGCAGTATTTT.

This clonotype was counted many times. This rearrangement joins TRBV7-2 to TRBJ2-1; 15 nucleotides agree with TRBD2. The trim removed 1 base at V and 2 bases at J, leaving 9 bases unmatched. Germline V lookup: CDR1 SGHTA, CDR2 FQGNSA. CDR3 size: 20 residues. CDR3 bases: TGTGCCAGCAGCTTAGGCAGGACTAGCGGGAGGGCCAATGCCTACAATGAGCAGTTCTTC. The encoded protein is CASSLGRTSGRANAYNEQFF.